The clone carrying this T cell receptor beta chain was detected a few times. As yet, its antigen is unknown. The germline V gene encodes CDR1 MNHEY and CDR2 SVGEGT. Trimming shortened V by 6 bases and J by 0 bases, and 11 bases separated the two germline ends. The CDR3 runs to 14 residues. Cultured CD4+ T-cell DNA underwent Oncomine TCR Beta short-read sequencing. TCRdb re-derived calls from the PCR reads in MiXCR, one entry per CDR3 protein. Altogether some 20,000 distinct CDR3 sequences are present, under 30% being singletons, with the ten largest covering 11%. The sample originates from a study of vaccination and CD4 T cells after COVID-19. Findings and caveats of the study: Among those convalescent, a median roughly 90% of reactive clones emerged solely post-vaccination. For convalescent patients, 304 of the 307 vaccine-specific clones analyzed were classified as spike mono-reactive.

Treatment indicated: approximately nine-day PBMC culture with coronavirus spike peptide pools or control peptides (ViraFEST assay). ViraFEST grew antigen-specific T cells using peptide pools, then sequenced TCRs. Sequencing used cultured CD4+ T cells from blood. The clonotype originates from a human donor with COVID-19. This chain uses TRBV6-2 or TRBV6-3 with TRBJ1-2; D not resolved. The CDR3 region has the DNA TGTGCCAGCAGGAAGGACGGAGCTAACTATGGCTACACCTTC. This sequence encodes CASRKDGANYGYTF.